These T cell receptor beta chains were read from a single sample in a study of cytomegalovirus exposure and HLA in healthy donors. The table came from immunoSEQ multiplex PCR; TCRdb's copy has only in-frame clones and leaves some out. This table lists around 190,000 clones. The sample consisted of PBMCs. All receptors come from a woman younger than 45 in good health and CMV-seropositive. Each CDR3 is given with its conserved first and last residue. Fields, in order: J gene, D gene, V gene, CDR3 protein, CDR3 DNA. The D gene is left open where the match is weak.

TRBJ1-2 | TRBD1 | TRBV19 | CASREIGTDGYTF | TGTGCCAGTAGGGAAATAGGGACAGATGGCTACACCTTC
TRBJ2-5 | TRBD2 | TRBV27 | CASSSIGGWRETQYF | TGTGCCAGCAGTTCAATCGGGGGGTGGAGGGAGACCCAGTACTTC
TRBJ1-2 | - | TRBV25-1 | CASSYGGWDGYTF | TGTGCCAGCAGTTACGGGGGTTGGGATGGCTACACCTTC
TRBJ1-2 | - | TRBV28 | CASSTQGTYGYTF | TGTGCCAGCAGTACACAGGGTACCTATGGCTACACCTTC
TRBJ1-5 | - | TRBV28 | CASRLLNQPQHF | TGTGCCAGCAGACTGCTCAATCAGCCCCAGCATTTT
TRBJ1-1 | TRBD1 | TRBV13 | CASSLDRGTEAFF | TGTGCCAGCAGCTTGGACAGGGGCACTGAAGCTTTCTTT
TRBJ2-7 | - | TRBV7-9 | CASSLMGADEQYF | TGTGCCAGCAGCTTAATGGGGGCGGACGAGCAGTACTTC
TRBJ1-2 | - | TRBV13 | CASSILNRVYGYTF | TGTGCCAGCAGCATCCTAAACAGGGTCTATGGCTACACCTTC
TRBJ1-5 | - | TRBV4-1 | CASSQALKGNQPQHF | TGCGCCAGCAGCCAAGCTCTAAAGGGGAATCAGCCCCAGCATTTT
TRBJ2-7 | TRBD2 | TRBV19 | CASSAGTSGSWFYEQYF | TGTGCCAGTAGTGCAGGGACTAGCGGGTCTTGGTTCTACGAGCAGTACTTC
TRBJ2-4 | - | TRBV11-1 | CASSLGAGKNIQYF | TGTGCCAGCAGTCTCGGGGCGGGGAAAAACATTCAGTACTTC
TRBJ2-7 | TRBD2 | TRBV10-3 | CAISESTSGGTYEQYF | TGTGCCATCAGTGAGTCGACTAGCGGGGGGACCTACGAGCAGTACTTC
TRBJ2-1 | - | TRBV19 | CASSSPHSSYNEQFF | TGTGCCAGTAGTAGCCCCCATAGTTCCTACAATGAGCAGTTCTTC
TRBJ1-2 | - | TRBV6-1 | CATLAREVGYGYTF | TGTGCCACACTAGCCCGGGAAGTAGGGTATGGCTACACCTTC
TRBJ2-7 | - | TRBV25-1 | CASRGGQSYEQYF | TGTGCCAGCAGGGGGGGACAGAGCTACGAGCAGTACTTC
TRBJ1-2 | TRBD1 | TRBV4-3 | CASSQGRTGFYGYTF | TGCGCCAGCAGCCAAGGCCGGACAGGGTTTTATGGCTACACCTTC
TRBJ2-2 | TRBD2 | TRBV2 | CASSGLAGVPGELFF | TGTGCCAGCAGTGGACTAGCGGGAGTCCCCGGGGAGCTGTTTTTT
TRBJ2-1 | TRBD2 | TRBV6-1 | CASSEAGLAGDFFNEQFF | TGTGCCAGCAGTGAAGCAGGGCTAGCGGGAGATTTTTTCAATGAGCAGTTCTTC
TRBJ1-5 | TRBD1 | TRBV18 | CASAGTGNNQPQHF | TGTGCCAGCGCCGGGACAGGGAACAATCAGCCCCAGCATTTT
TRBJ2-5 | - | TRBV4-1 | CASSQDRGGGVQETQYF | TGCGCCAGCAGCCAAGATAGAGGGGGGGGCGTCCAAGAGACCCAGTACTTC
TRBJ2-1 | TRBD2 | TRBV7-9 | CASSLAGLAGTYNEQFF | TGTGCCAGCAGCTTAGCCGGACTAGCGGGAACCTACAATGAGCAGTTCTTC
TRBJ2-1 | - | TRBV14 | CASSQDFSPSYNEQFF | TGTGCCAGCAGCCAAGATTTTAGTCCGTCCTACAATGAGCAGTTCTTC
TRBJ2-5 | - | TRBV27 | CASSLYREEETQYF | TGTGCCAGCAGTTTATATCGGGAAGAAGAGACCCAGTACTTC
TRBJ1-2 | TRBD1 | TRBV5-1 | CASSLVTGGGGYTF | TGCGCCAGCAGCTTGGTAACAGGGGGAGGCGGCTACACCTTC
TRBJ1-6 | TRBD1 | TRBV19 | CASSRQGPADNSPLHF | TGTGCCAGTAGCCGACAGGGGCCCGCTGATAATTCACCCCTCCACTTT
TRBJ1-1 | - | TRBV6-5 | CASSRDWGNTEAFF | TGTGCCAGCAGCCGGGACTGGGGGAACACTGAAGCTTTCTTT
TRBJ1-5 | - | TRBV11-2 | CASSLTRGDSNQPQHF | TGTGCCAGCAGCTTAACCAGGGGCGATAGCAATCAGCCCCAGCATTTT
TRBJ1-2 | TRBD1 | TRBV29-1 | CSVGTGEGGYTF | TGCAGCGTTGGGACAGGGGAAGGCGGCTACACCTTC
TRBJ1-2 | - | TRBV27 | CASSLNRAGGYGYTF | TGTGCCAGCAGTTTAAACAGGGCGGGAGGCTATGGCTACACCTTC
TRBJ2-7 | TRBD1 | TRBV18 | CASSPGTDNEQYF | TGTGCCAGCTCACCAGGGACAGACAACGAGCAGTACTTC
TRBJ2-3 | TRBD2 | TRBV7-8 | CASSTRLAGISTDTQYF | TGTGCCAGCAGCACTCGACTAGCGGGGATTAGCACAGATACGCAGTATTTT
TRBJ1-1 | - | TRBV6-5 | CASSTHGGTEAFF | TGTGCCAGCAGTACCCACGGGGGCACTGAAGCTTTCTTT
TRBJ1-5 | - | TRBV6-4 | CASSDSKPGSNQPQHF | TGTGCCAGCAGTGACTCGAAGCCGGGGAGCAATCAGCCCCAGCATTTT
TRBJ2-7 | TRBD2 | TRBV4-1 | CASSQGGLAGSSYEQYF | TGCGCCAGCAGCCAGGGGGGCCTAGCGGGGAGCTCCTACGAGCAGTACTTC
TRBJ1-2 | - | TRBV13 | CASSLQQASGVYGYTF | TGTGCCAGCAGCTTGCAACAGGCCTCGGGGGTCTATGGCTACACCTTC
TRBJ2-1 | TRBD2 | TRBV14 | CASSLSPGLALHNEQFF | TGTGCCAGCAGCCTTTCACCGGGACTAGCGTTACACAATGAGCAGTTCTTC
TRBJ2-7 | TRBD2 | TRBV11-3 | CASSLIAGSEQYF | TGTGCCAGCAGCTTAATAGCGGGTAGCGAGCAGTACTTC
TRBJ2-5 | - | TRBV7-9 | CASSLVSGTTGETQYF | TGTGCCAGCAGCTTAGTAAGCGGGACAACGGGAGAGACCCAGTACTTC
TRBJ1-3 | - | TRBV7-9 | CASSFFGSSGNTIYF | TGTGCCAGCAGCTTTTTTGGGAGCTCTGGAAACACCATATATTTT
TRBJ2-7 | TRBD1 | TRBV27 | CASSLSLDRAAEQYF | TGTGCCAGCAGTTTATCCCTGGACAGGGCTGCCGAGCAGTACTTC